A selection of T cell receptor beta chains follows, all from one sample in a study of response to subunit inactivated influenza vaccine. A single record per CDR3 protein comes from TCRdb applying MiXCR to the RT-PCR reads. Among 590,000 or so distinct CDR3 sequences listed, 14% were seen once. The source material was PBMCs from blood, sampled 14 days before vaccination. The origin of the receptors is a man aged 45-60 years who received an inactivated influenza vaccine. The CDR3 runs from the conserved cysteine through the conserved F or W. A D gene is named only where the DNA matches it firmly. The size entry is marked missing in some rows and otherwise reads once, few, many or a size class.

V gene: TRBV27
J gene: TRBJ2-7
clone size: few
D gene: NA
CDR3 protein: CASSQTGAGRYEQYF
CDR3 DNA: TGTGCCAGCAGTCAAACAGGGGCGGGGCGCTACGAGCAGTACTTC

V gene: TRBV29-1
J gene: TRBJ2-1
clone size: NA
D gene: NA
CDR3 protein: CSVEGMKLVDEQFF
CDR3 DNA: TGCAGCGTTGAAGGTATGAAACTGGTTGATGAGCAGTTCTTC

V gene: TRBV5-5
J gene: TRBJ1-1
clone size: few
D gene: TRBD1
CDR3 protein: CASSPRQGTNTEAFF
CDR3 DNA: TGTGCCAGCAGCCCAAGACAGGGAACGAACACTGAAGCTTTCTTT

V gene: TRBV11-2
J gene: TRBJ2-2
clone size: NA
D gene: TRBD2
CDR3 protein: CAIRGRPTGELFF
CDR3 DNA: TGTGCCATTCGCGGGAGACCCACCGGGGAGCTGTTTTTT

V gene: TRBV4-1
J gene: TRBJ2-7
clone size: NA
D gene: NA
CDR3 protein: CASSQDPTVYEQYF
CDR3 DNA: TGCGCCAGCAGCCAAGATCCGACAGTCTACGAGCAGTACTTC

V gene: TRBV28
J gene: TRBJ1-5
clone size: few
D gene: NA
CDR3 protein: CASSPRVMGNQPQHF
CDR3 DNA: TGTGCCAGCAGCCCAAGGGTGATGGGCAATCAGCCCCAGCATTTT

V gene: TRBV7-2
J gene: TRBJ2-1
clone size: few
D gene: TRBD2
CDR3 protein: CASSGTSGIRNEQFF
CDR3 DNA: TGTGCCAGCAGCGGGACTAGCGGGATACGCAATGAGCAGTTCTTC

V gene: TRBV10-3
J gene: TRBJ2-1
clone size: few
D gene: TRBD2
CDR3 protein: CAIGTASGSGDNEQFF
CDR3 DNA: TGTGCCATCGGGACGGCGAGCGGGAGTGGGGACAATGAGCAGTTCTTC

V gene: TRBV6-1
J gene: TRBJ2-7
clone size: NA
D gene: NA
CDR3 protein: CASRRATGSSYEQYF
CDR3 DNA: TGTGCCAGCAGACGAGCAACAGGGAGCTCCTACGAGCAGTACTTC

V gene: TRBV7-2
J gene: TRBJ2-1
clone size: NA
D gene: NA
CDR3 protein: CASSSRGGAFYNEQFF
CDR3 DNA: TGTGCCAGCAGCTCCAGGGGGGGTGCGTTTTACAATGAGCAGTTCTTC

V gene: TRBV7-9
J gene: TRBJ1-1
clone size: NA
D gene: NA
CDR3 protein: CASSPQGSLNTEAFF
CDR3 DNA: TGTGCCAGCAGCCCCCAAGGGAGTTTGAACACTGAAGCTTTCTTT

V gene: TRBV10-2
J gene: TRBJ1-5
clone size: NA
D gene: NA
CDR3 protein: CASSDRNSNQPQHF
CDR3 DNA: TGCGCCAGCAGTGATCGGAATAGCAATCAGCCCCAGCATTTT

V gene: TRBV5-1
J gene: TRBJ2-3
clone size: NA
D gene: NA
CDR3 protein: CASSLNSPLTDTQYF
CDR3 DNA: TGCGCCAGCAGCTTAAACAGCCCCCTCACAGATACGCAGTATTTT

V gene: TRBV25-1
J gene: TRBJ2-5
clone size: NA
D gene: TRBD2
CDR3 protein: CASRSSGRQETQYF
CDR3 DNA: TGTGCCAGCAGATCGAGCGGGAGACAAGAGACCCAGTACTTC

V gene: TRBV20-1
J gene: TRBJ2-1
clone size: many
D gene: TRBD2
CDR3 protein: CSAISGRRTSGFPSSSYNEQFF
CDR3 DNA: TGCAGTGCTATATCGGGTAGACGGACTAGCGGTTTTCCTTCGAGCTCCTACAATGAGCAGTTCTTC

V gene: TRBV7-2
J gene: TRBJ1-3
clone size: NA
D gene: NA
CDR3 protein: CASSLALRVGNTIYF
CDR3 DNA: TGTGCCAGCAGCTTAGCGTTACGGGTTGGAAACACCATATATTTT

V gene: TRBV24-1
J gene: TRBJ2-1
clone size: NA
D gene: NA
CDR3 protein: CATSDLKGERNEQFF
CDR3 DNA: TGTGCCACCAGTGATTTGAAAGGGGAGCGCAATGAGCAGTTCTTC

V gene: TRBV20-1
J gene: TRBJ2-3
clone size: once
D gene: NA
CDR3 protein: CSARDQRLTSGQYF
CDR3 DNA: TGCAGTGCTAGAGATCAGAGACTTACCAGCGGGCAGTATTTT

V gene: TRBV6-2/TRBV6-3
J gene: TRBJ2-7
clone size: few
D gene: NA
CDR3 protein: CASSYSLGGYEQYF
CDR3 DNA: TGTGCCAGCAGTTACTCCCTGGGGGGCTACGAGCAGTACTTC

V gene: TRBV4-3
J gene: TRBJ2-2
clone size: NA
D gene: TRBD2
CDR3 protein: CASSQELLAGTNTGELFF
CDR3 DNA: TGCGCCAGCAGCCAAGAGTTACTAGCGGGGACGAACACCGGGGAGCTGTTTTTT